A selection of T cell receptor beta chains follows, all from one sample in a study of tumor-infiltrating lymphocytes in oesophageal squamous cell carcinoma. From the PCR reads, TCRdb called clonotypes with MiXCR, one entry per CDR3 protein. Of under 12,000 distinct CDR3 sequences in the sample, around half were seen once. The material sequenced was esophageal tumor tissue. These receptors originate from a female donor with esophageal squamous cell carcinoma. Each CDR3 is given without its conserved first and last residue.

TRBV28,TRBJ1-1,ASSLDWGRGEAF
TRBV7-6,TRBJ2-2,ASSLAQNTGELF
TRBV5-8,TRBJ2-6,ASSLAGSSFSTANVLT
TRBV7-6,TRBJ1-3,ASSLYGRENTIY
TRBV7-8,.,ASSLEALDRGYEQY
TRBV7-2,TRBJ2-4,ASSLSQGGEQY
TRBV12-3/TRBV12-4,.,ASSPWTSGGPGNEQY
TRBV24-1,TRBJ2-4,ATSSLAKNIQY
TRBV7-6,.,ASSTDFYNEQY
TRBV7-9,TRBJ2-7,ASSLDPAANEQY
TRBV7-2,TRBJ2-5,ASSFSENRVGEQY
TRBV7-3,TRBJ2-1,ASSLTSPSGNEQF
TRBV11-2,.,ASSLDGGREQY
TRBV19,TRBJ2-1,ASSIMGNEQF
TRBV28,TRBJ2-3,ASSFIDTQY
TRBV7-8,TRBJ2-1,ASSLNRQWYNEQF
TRBV7-8,TRBJ2-5,ASSLSGGAGETQY
TRBV7-2,TRBJ2-7,ASSISSGNTNSYEQY
TRBV28,TRBJ2-7,ASAIAGSSYEQY
TRBV7-8,.,ASSLGGSGSAYEQY
TRBV7-3,TRBJ1-2,ASSPGQLGGGYT
TRBV7-6,TRBJ2-5,ASSLGQIRKETQY
TRBV11-2,.,ASSPSQSLYNEQY
TRBV6-6,.,ASNGGASYNEQF
TRBV7-8,.,ASSLAGGGTYEQY
TRBV5-4,TRBJ2-5,ASSFRLAGGTYNEQY
TRBV19,TRBJ1-2,ASGRGYT
TRBV7-6,TRBJ1-1,ASSLSTQLDTEAF
TRBV6-6,TRBJ2-1,ASSTGTSWFNEQF
TRBV7-6,.,ASSLVGPEQF
TRBV7-2,TRBJ2-7,ASSLTSGRIDEQY
TRBV5-6,TRBJ1-1,ASSLVLDSRAF
TRBV6-4,TRBJ2-5,ASSEGTSGSHEQY
TRBV14,TRBJ2-2,ASSTPSRVGELF
TRBV25-1,TRBJ2-5,ASNMGSAETQY
TRBV7-9,TRBJ2-5,ASSLSLGREETQY
TRBV7-6,.,ASSRLDSPSYEQY
TRBV7-6,TRBJ2-5,ASSLVGRGLETQY
TRBV28,TRBJ2-1,ASSLSGWVDAYNEQF
TRBV6-1,TRBJ2-7,ASSYSVSYEQY
TRBV7-2,TRBJ2-4,ASSPRQGAKNIQY
TRBV4-1,TRBJ2-2,ASSQDPAGGSGGELF
TRBV7-3,TRBJ2-7,ASSLTRVAGSSYNEQY
TRBV7-9,TRBJ2-3,ASRRGVGSPSTDTQY
TRBV11-2,TRBJ2-6,ASSSFSGANVLT
TRBV12-3/TRBV12-4,TRBJ1-1,ASSFGRMNTEAF
TRBV6-1,TRBJ1-5,ASSEAGNNQPQH
TRBV5-6,TRBJ2-3,ASRDQGRSTDTQY
TRBV11-2,.,ASRYLMNTGELF
TRBV6-5,TRBJ2-1,ASSADRAGDTVSRL
TRBV7-6,.,ASSSLAGNYEQY